This TCR beta chain comes out of a study of T cell responses to AZD1222 COVID-19 vaccine. Study at large: Pooling covered second doses at about 4 or about 12 weeks.

V was pared by 6 bases and J by 3 bases, with 12 bases between. The germline CDR1 and CDR2 sequences are MNHNY and SVGAGI (reference sequence). This CDR3 is 14 amino acids long. Overall study findings and caveats: In the spike-specific TCR repertoire, nearly half reportedly target unmutated variant regions. Donors skewed white British and female; clonal diversity was possibly underestimated.

Sequencing used immunoSEQ multiplex PCR; TCRdb keeps in-frame clones, though not all of them. Of approximately 130,000 clones listed, approximately 94% are singletons. Note on this clone: Its cognate antigen is unknown.

This receptor was obtained from an adult in good health. The rearrangement links TRBV6-6 to TRBJ1-5; TRBD1 might be the D (6 bases). Sequenced here: peripheral blood, sampled on day 0 of AZD1222 vaccination. For the CDR3, the DNA is TGTGCCAGCAGGATGGACAGCACCAATCAGCCCCAGCATTTT. It encodes CASRMDSTNQPQHF.